These 30 T cell receptor beta chains were sequenced from one sample in a study of control samples from healthy donors and cancer patients. Some clones are missing from TCRdb's copy, which holds only in-frame ones; the method was immunoSEQ multiplex PCR. The sample carries fewer than 500,000 clones, around nine tenths recorded once. Sequenced material: PBMCs. The receptor source for this set is a man in his forties with head and neck cancer.

The chain combines TRBV18 with TRBJ1-3, with D perhaps matching TRBD1 (5 bases). The CDR3 is 17 amino acids. V was shortened by 1 base and J by 0 bases, with 13 bases between the two germline ends. From germline, CDR1 is KGHSH and CDR2 LQKENI. This CDR3 reads CASSPQADKISGNTIYF. As DNA, the CDR3 is TGTGCCAGCTCACCACAGGCGGACAAGATCTCTGGAAACACCATATATTTT. The full variable domain, its missing parts supplied by reference TRBV18 and TRBJ1-3, is NAGVMQNPRHLVRRRGQEARLRCSPMKGHSHVYWYRQLPEEGLKFMVYLQKENIIDESGMPKERFSAEFPKEGPSILRIQQVVRGDSAAYFCASSPQADKISGNTIYFGEGSWLTVV.

The chain carries TRBV5-1 and TRBJ2-7, with D maybe TRBD2 (5 bases). This CDR3 comprises 14 residues. The germline CDR1 and CDR2 sequences are SGHRS and YFSETQ. Trimming pared 4 bases from V and 2 bases from J, leaving 13 bases between. The CDR3 protein is CASSLSGVPYEQYF. The CDR3 coding sequence is TGCGCCAGCAGCCTATCCGGGGTCCCCTACGAGCAGTACTTC.

The V and J genes are TRBV28 and TRBJ2-1; D uncertain. The CDR3 runs 15 residues. Trimming pared 8 bases from V and 1 base from J, leaving 15 bases between. Germline lookup yields CDR1 MDHEN and CDR2 SYDVKM. Here the CDR3 DNA reads TGTGCCAGCGGGAACCGGGTAGGGTCCTACAATGAGCAGTTCTTC. It specifies CASGNRVGSYNEQFF.

In its sample, this clone was seen a few times. A much larger clone differs from this one at a single base, so this may be a read error. The chain carries TRBV6-1 and TRBJ2-6; D not certain. CDR3 length: 14 residues. Trimming cost V 2 bases and J 0 bases, with 2 bases left between them. The germline V gene encodes CDR1 MNHNS and CDR2 SASEGT. Here the CDR3 reads CASSESSGANVLTF. The DNA for the CDR3 is TGTGCCAGCAGTGAAAGCTCTGGGGCCAACGTCCTGACTTTC.

The count of this clone is one. The genes are TRBV7-9 and TRBJ2-1, with 7 bases identical to TRBD1. CDR1 and CDR2 (germline): SEHNR, FQNEAQ (reference sequence). With 1 base clipped from V and 3 bases from J, the junction kept 6 bases outside the gene matches. The CDR3 covers 16 residues. As DNA, the CDR3 is TGTGCCAGCAGCTTAGGAAACGGGACAGTCTACAATGAGCAGTTCTTC. Translated, it gives CASSLGNGTVYNEQFF.

The genes are TRBV6-1 and TRBJ1-5; D uncertain. The CDR3 totals 15 residues. Germline V CDR1 and CDR2: MNHNS, SASEGT. Trimming stripped 1 base from V and 0 bases from J, with 7 bases between. CDR3 sequence: CASSEGPHSNQPQHF. The CDR3 DNA reads as TGTGCCAGCAGTGAAGGTCCCCATAGCAATCAGCCCCAGCATTTT.

The DNA for the CDR3 is TGTGCCAGTAGTATAGATCTCAGTTCAGTTACCGGGGAGCTGTTTTTT. Amino acid sequence: CASSIDLSSVTGELFF. The chain has TRBV19 and TRBJ2-2; D uncertain. The CDR3 consists of 16 residues. Germline V gene data show CDR1 as LNHDA and CDR2 as SQIVND (reference sequence). Trimming removed 0 bases at V and 5 bases at J, with 13 bases between.

The chain combines TRBV7-2 with TRBJ1-1; 8 bases fit TRBD1. Trimming took 3 bases from V and 5 from J; bases not matched to a gene: 8. CDR1 is SGHTA, CDR2 FQGNSA, per germline. This CDR3 is 15 amino acids long. The CDR3 DNA reads as TGTGCCAGCAGCTTGATCCAGGGGGCAGGAACTGAAGCTTTCTTT. It codes for CASSLIQGAGTEAFF.

This chain joins TRBV6-5 and TRBJ1-2; D gene ambiguous. This CDR3 has 13 residues. V lost 5 bases and J 3 bases, leaving 10 bases between the germline ends. From germline, CDR1 is MNHEY and CDR2 SVGAGI. CDR3 DNA sequence: TGTGCCAGCAGTCCGGTTGGTGACTATGGCTACACCTTC. Protein: CASSPVGDYGYTF.

The chain has TRBV5-8 and TRBJ2-1; TRBD1 might be the D (6 bases). V dropped 0 bases and J dropped 2 bases, with 9 bases sitting between them. Germline CDR1 reads SGHTS; CDR2 reads YDEGEE. The CDR3 contains 15 residues. The CDR3 nucleotides are TGTGCCAGCAGCTTGGGTCAGGGGACCTACAATGAGCAGTTCTTC. Residues: CASSLGQGTYNEQFF.

This clone was seen once. The V and J genes are TRBV4-2 and TRBJ1-5; D unresolved. In germline, CDR1 is LGHNA, CDR2 YNFKEQ. V dropped 4 bases and J dropped 6 bases, with 13 bases sitting between them. The length of the CDR3 is 14 residues. The CDR3 loop is CASSLAPVGQPQHF. The DNA for the CDR3 is TGTGCCAGCAGCCTGGCCCCGGTAGGTCAGCCCCAGCATTTT.

The chain recombines TRBV3-1 (or the pseudogene TRBV3-2) with TRBJ1-2; D ambiguous. Trimming took off 2 bases at V and 5 bases at J, with 24 bases between the two ends. CDR1 LGHDT and CDR2 YNNKEL come from the germline V gene (reference sequence). The CDR3 extends over 18 amino acids. The CDR3 spells CASSQLFRYGAREYGYTF. The CDR3, as DNA: TGTGCCAGCAGCCAATTATTTCGTTATGGAGCGAGGGAGTATGGCTACACCTTC.

V gene TRBV28 combines with J gene TRBJ1-1; D gene unclear. V was cut by 2 bases and J by 1 base, with 8 bases left in between. Per germline, CDR1 MDHEN and CDR2 SYDVKM. This CDR3 is 14 amino acids long. As DNA, the CDR3 is TGTGCCAGCAGTTTACTCCGGACGAACACTGAAGCTTTCTTT. Translating gives CASSLLRTNTEAFF.

A word on this clone: The sample has other DNA sequences that encode this CDR3 too. CDR3 DNA sequence: TGTGCCAGCAGCTTAAGGGCGGAGATCTACGAGCAGTACTTC. It specifies CASSLRAEIYEQYF. This chain links TRBV7-8 with TRBJ2-7; D remains unclear. The V gene lost 2 bases and the J gene lost 3 bases, with 11 bases spanning the gap. CDR1 is SGHVS and CDR2 is FQNEAQ in the germline V gene. This CDR3 has 14 residues.

The gene calls are TRBV29-1 and TRBJ2-7; 8 bases align to TRBD2. The germline CDR1 and CDR2 sequences are SQVTM and ANQGSEA. V was clipped by 1 base and J by 0 bases; unmatched bases: 2. The CDR3 has 14 residues. The CDR3 DNA sequence: TGCAGCGTTGAAGGGACTAGCAGCTCCTACGAGCAGTACTTC. It translates to CSVEGTSSSYEQYF.

The chain recombines TRBV11-2 with TRBJ1-4; no firm D call. The germline gives CDR1 SGHAT, CDR2 FQNNGV. The CDR3 extends over 15 amino acids. Deletions cut 1 base from V and 8 bases from J, with 14 bases between. The CDR3 spells CASSLGLGYGEKLFF. Written as DNA, the CDR3 is TGTGCCAGCAGCTTAGGGCTGGGGTATGGGGAAAAACTGTTTTTT.

This sequence joins TRBV28 and TRBJ2-7; maybe TRBD1 (6 bases). Germline CDR1 and CDR2: MDHEN and SYDVKM. The CDR3 has 14 amino acids. Trimming cost V 5 bases and J 0 bases, with 11 bases left between them. CDR3 residues: CASSPRQASYEQYF. CDR3 coding DNA: TGTGCCAGCAGTCCGCGACAGGCCTCCTACGAGCAGTACTTC.

The V call is TRBV21-1, the J call TRBJ1-2. TRBV21-1 constitutes a pseudogene. This CDR3 is built from 15 residues. CDR3 in amino acids: CASSILGDRDYGYTF. In nucleotides, the CDR3 is TGTGCCAGCAGCATACTCGGGGACCGTGACTATGGCTACACCTTC.

This clone was recorded only once. V gene TRBV9 combines with J gene TRBJ1-6, with D unclear. The CDR3 has 15 residues. The germline V gene encodes CDR1 SGDLS and CDR2 YYNGEE. Trimming removed 0 bases from V and 6 bases from J, with 10 bases in between. The CDR3 nucleotides are TGTGCCAGCAGCGTAGAGGGAGTCGGTAATTCACCCCTCCACTTT. Translating it yields CASSVEGVGNSPLHF.

The rearrangement uses TRBV7-9 and TRBJ2-2; no reliable D call. The ends were cut back, 0 bases at V and 7 bases at J, with 0 bases in the middle. The CDR3 has 11 amino acids. The germline CDR1 and CDR2 sequences are SEHNR and FQNEAQ (reference sequence). CDR3 sequence reads: CASSLAGELFF. CDR3 nucleotides: TGTGCCAGCAGCTTAGCCGGGGAGCTGTTTTTT.

The chain couples TRBV28 to TRBJ2-5; D not certain. Germline values: CDR1 MDHEN, CDR2 SYDVKM. V lost 2 bases to trimming and J lost 3 bases, with 7 bases between them. CDR3 length: 13 residues. The CDR3 loop reads CASSLGPKETQYF. DNA of the CDR3: TGTGCCAGCAGTTTAGGGCCGAAAGAGACCCAGTACTTC. The full variable domain, with the rest looked up from reference TRBV28 and TRBJ2-5, is DVKVTQSSRYLVKRTGEKVFLECVQDMDHENMFWYRQDPGLGLRLIYFSYDVKMKEKGDIPEGYSVSREKKERFSLILESASTNQTSMYLCASSLGPKETQYFGPGTRLLVL.

This rearrangement joins TRBV7-2 to TRBJ1-1, with TRBD1 as a possible D gene (6 bases). This CDR3 spans 16 amino acids. CDR1 SGHTA and CDR2 FQGNSA come from the germline V gene. With 4 bases removed from V and 6 bases from J, the gap between germline ends came to 21 bases. The CDR3 spells CASSSPRGGANSEAFF. The CDR3 region has the DNA TGTGCCAGCAGCTCCCCCCGGGGGGGGGCCAACTCTGAAGCTTTCTTT.

The V and J genes are TRBV5-4 and TRBJ2-3, with D perhaps TRBD2 (6 bases). Trimming left V 0 bases short and J 4 bases short, with 12 bases between. The CDR3 is 15 amino acids. Germline V CDR1 and CDR2: SGHNT, YYREEE (reference sequence). Here the CDR3 DNA reads TGTGCCAGCAGCTTGGACCGGGGGAGGCCAGATACGCAGTATTTT. This encodes CASSLDRGRPDTQYF.

This clone was observed a few times. This chain links TRBV30 with TRBJ1-5; D gene uncertain. The CDR3 has 12 amino acids. Deletions cut 1 base from V and 7 bases from J, with 8 bases between. Germline V gives CDR1 GTSNPN, CDR2 SVGIG (reference sequence). The CDR3 loop reads CAWSAPRQPQHF. The CDR3 DNA reads as TGTGCCTGGAGTGCCCCTCGACAGCCCCAGCATTTT.

This clone occurred once. The gene calls are TRBV2 and TRBJ2-2, with D perhaps matching TRBD1 or TRBD2 (7 bases each). Per germline, CDR1 SNHLY and CDR2 FYNNEI. V was clipped by 6 bases and J by 5 bases, with 16 bases between them. The CDR3 contains 15 residues. CDR3 nucleotides: TGTGCCAGCAGGCCGACAGGGAGGGCGACCGGGGAGCTGTTTTTT. The encoded protein is CASRPTGRATGELFF.

The chain links TRBV28 to TRBJ1-6, with TRBD1 identical over 9 bases. V shed 5 bases and J 1 base; nucleotides not matched to a gene: 12. Germline CDR1 MDHEN, CDR2 SYDVKM. The CDR3 loop spans 19 amino acids. In DNA, the CDR3 is TGTGCCAGCAGTACCCCATTTATGGGGACAGGGTCCTATAATTCACCCCTCCACTTT. This gives the protein CASSTPFMGTGSYNSPLHF.

The V and J genes are TRBV3-1 (or the pseudogene TRBV3-2) and TRBJ2-2; 11 nucleotides agree with TRBD2. The CDR3 totals 16 residues. V shed 3 bases and J 5 bases; nucleotides not matched to a gene: 5. The V gene's germline CDR1 is LGHDT and CDR2 YNNKEL (reference sequence). CDR3 sequence (DNA): TGTGCCAGCAGCCATACTAGCGGGAGAAGTACCGGGGAGCTGTTTTTT. It is translated as CASSHTSGRSTGELFF.

The rearrangement links TRBV19 to TRBJ1-6; TRBD1 matches 12 bases. CDR3 length equals 15 residues. Germline assignment: CDR1 LNHDA and CDR2 SQIVND (reference sequence). V shed 2 bases and J 9 bases; nucleotides not matched to a gene: 2. CDR3 protein: CASSIPGQGASPLHF. CDR3 nucleotide sequence: TGTGCCAGTAGTATACCGGGACAGGGGGCTTCACCCCTCCACTTT.

The gene calls are TRBV19 and TRBJ2-7; 10 nucleotides line up with TRBD1. The V segment lost 4 bases and the J segment 3 bases; nucleotides outside the gene matches: 3. Germline V gene lookup returns CDR1 LNHDA and CDR2 SQIVND (reference sequence). CDR3 length: 14 residues. As DNA, the CDR3 is TGTGCCAGTAGTAGCCGGGACAGGGGCTACGAGCAGTACTTC. Protein sequence: CASSSRDRGYEQYF.

V and J are TRBV5-6 and TRBJ1-1; D ambiguous. CDR3 length: 17 amino acids. Germline CDR1 and CDR2: SGHDT and YYEEEE. V was pared by 2 bases and J by 4 bases, with 21 bases between. CDR3 sequence reads: CASSFRTTIRRPTEAFF. The CDR3 DNA reads as TGTGCCAGCAGCTTTCGCACGACCATACGGCGGCCCACTGAAGCTTTCTTT.